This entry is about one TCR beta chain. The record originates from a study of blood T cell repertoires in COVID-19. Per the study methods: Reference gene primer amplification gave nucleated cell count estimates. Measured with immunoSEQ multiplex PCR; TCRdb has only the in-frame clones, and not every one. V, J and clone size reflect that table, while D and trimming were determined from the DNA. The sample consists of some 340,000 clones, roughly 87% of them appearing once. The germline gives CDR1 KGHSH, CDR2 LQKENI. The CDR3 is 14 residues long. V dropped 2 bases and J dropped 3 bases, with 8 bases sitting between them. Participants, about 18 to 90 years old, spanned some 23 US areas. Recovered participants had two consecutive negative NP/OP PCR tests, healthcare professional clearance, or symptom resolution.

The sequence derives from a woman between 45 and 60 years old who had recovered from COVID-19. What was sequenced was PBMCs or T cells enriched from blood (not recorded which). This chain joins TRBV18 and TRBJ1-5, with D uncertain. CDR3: CASSPGPVNQPQHF. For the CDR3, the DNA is TGTGCCAGCTCACCAGGGCCTGTCAATCAGCCCCAGCATTTT. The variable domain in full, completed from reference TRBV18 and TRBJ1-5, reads NAGVMQNPRHLVRRRGQEARLRCSPMKGHSHVYWYRQLPEEGLKFMVYLQKENIIDESGMPKERFSAEFPKEGPSILRIQQVVRGDSAAYFCASSPGPVNQPQHFGDGTRLSIL.